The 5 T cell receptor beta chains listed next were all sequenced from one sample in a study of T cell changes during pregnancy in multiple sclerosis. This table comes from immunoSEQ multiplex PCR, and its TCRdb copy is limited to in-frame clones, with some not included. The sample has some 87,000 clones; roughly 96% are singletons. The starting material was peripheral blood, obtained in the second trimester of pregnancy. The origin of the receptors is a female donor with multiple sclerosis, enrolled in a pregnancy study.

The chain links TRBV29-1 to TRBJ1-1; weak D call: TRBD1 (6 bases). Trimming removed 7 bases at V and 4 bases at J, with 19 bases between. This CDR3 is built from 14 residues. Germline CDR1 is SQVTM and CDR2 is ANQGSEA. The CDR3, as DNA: TGCAGCGCCCTTAGAGGGGGGGGAGGCACTGAAGCTTTCTTT. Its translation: CSALRGGGGTEAFF.

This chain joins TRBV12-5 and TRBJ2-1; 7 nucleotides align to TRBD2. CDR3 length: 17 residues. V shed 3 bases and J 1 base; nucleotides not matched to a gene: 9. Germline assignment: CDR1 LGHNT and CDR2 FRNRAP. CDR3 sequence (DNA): TGTGCTAGTGGTTTAAGACTAGCAGGGCCGTCCTACAATGAGCAGTTCTTC. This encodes CASGLRLAGPSYNEQFF.

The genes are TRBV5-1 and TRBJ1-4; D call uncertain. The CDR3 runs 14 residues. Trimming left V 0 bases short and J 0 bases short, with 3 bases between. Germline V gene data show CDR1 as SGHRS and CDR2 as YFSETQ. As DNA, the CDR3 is TGCGCCAGCAGCTTGGCCGCAACTAATGAAAAACTGTTTTTT. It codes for CASSLAATNEKLFF.

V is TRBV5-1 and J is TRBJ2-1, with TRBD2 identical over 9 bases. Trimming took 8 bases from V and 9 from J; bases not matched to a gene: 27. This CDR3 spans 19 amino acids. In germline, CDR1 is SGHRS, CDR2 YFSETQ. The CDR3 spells CARQASGGRARDFFSEQFF. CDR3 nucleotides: TGCGCCAGACAAGCTTCTGGCGGGAGGGCCAGGGATTTTTTCAGTGAGCAGTTCTTC.

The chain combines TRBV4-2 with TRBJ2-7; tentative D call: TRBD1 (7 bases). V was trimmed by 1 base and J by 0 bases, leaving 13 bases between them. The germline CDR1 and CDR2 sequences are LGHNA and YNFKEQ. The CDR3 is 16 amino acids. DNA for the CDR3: TGTGCCAGCAGCCAAGCAGGGGGAGGTAGCTCCTACGAGCAGTACTTC. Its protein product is CASSQAGGGSSYEQYF.